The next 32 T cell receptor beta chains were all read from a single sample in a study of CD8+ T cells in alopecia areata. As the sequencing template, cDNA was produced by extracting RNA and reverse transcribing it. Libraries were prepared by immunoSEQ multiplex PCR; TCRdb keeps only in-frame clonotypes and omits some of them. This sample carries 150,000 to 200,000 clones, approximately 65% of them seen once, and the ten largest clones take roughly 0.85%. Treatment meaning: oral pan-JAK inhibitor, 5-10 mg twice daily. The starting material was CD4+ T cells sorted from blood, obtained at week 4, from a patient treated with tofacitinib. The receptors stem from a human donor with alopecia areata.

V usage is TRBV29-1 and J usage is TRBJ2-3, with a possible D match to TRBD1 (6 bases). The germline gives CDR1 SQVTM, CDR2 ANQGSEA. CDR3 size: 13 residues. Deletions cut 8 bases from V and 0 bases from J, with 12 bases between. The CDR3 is CSTRGQSTDTQYF. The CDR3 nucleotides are TGCAGCACCCGGGGACAAAGCACAGATACGCAGTATTTT.

The CDR3 is CASSLVLAGVNEQYF. CDR3 nucleotide sequence: TGCGCCAGCAGCTTGGTACTAGCGGGGGTTAACGAGCAGTACTTC. J is TRBJ2-7 and V is TRBV5-1; 11 nucleotides match TRBD2. The CDR3 has 15 amino acids. Germline CDR1 reads SGHRS; CDR2 reads YFSETQ. Trimming took 0 bases from V and 5 from J; bases not matched to a gene: 4.

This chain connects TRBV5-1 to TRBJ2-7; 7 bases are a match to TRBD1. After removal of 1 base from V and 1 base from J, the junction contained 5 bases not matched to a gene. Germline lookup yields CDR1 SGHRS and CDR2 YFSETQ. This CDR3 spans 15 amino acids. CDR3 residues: CASSLSDRASYEQYF. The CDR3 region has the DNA TGCGCCAGCAGCTTGAGTGACAGGGCGTCCTACGAGCAGTACTTC.

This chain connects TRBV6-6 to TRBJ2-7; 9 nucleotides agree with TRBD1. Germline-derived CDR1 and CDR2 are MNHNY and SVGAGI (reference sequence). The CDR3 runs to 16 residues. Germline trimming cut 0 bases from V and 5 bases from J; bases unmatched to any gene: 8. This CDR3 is CASSYSGQGLSHEQYF. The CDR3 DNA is TGTGCCAGCAGTTACTCGGGACAGGGTCTTTCCCACGAGCAGTACTTC.

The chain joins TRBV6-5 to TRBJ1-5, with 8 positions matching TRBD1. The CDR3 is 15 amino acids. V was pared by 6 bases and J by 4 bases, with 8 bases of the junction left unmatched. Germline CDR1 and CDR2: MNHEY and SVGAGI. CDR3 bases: TGTGCCAGCAGATCGTTCCGGGACAGGAATCAGCCCCAGCATTTT. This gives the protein CASRSFRDRNQPQHF.

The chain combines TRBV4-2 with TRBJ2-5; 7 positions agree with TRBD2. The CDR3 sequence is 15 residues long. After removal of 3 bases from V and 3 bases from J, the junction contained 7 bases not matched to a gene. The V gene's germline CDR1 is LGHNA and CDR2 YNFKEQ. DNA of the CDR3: TGTGCCAGCAGCCAGGGAACTAGCGAGGAAGAGACCCAGTACTTC. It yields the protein CASSQGTSEEETQYF.

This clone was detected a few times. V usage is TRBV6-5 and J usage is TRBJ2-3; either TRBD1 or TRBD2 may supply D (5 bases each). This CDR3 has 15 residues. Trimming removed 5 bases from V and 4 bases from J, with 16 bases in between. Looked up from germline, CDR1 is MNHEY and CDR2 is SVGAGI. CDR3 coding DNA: TGTGCCAGCAGTCGGTGGGGGAGTACCCCAGATACGCAGTATTTT. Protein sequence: CASSRWGSTPDTQYF.

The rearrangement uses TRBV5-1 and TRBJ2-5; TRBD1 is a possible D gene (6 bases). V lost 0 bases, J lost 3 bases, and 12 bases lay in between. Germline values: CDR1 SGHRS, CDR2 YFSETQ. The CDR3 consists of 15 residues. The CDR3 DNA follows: TGCGCCAGCAGCTTGGGGAACAGGGCTGAAGAGACCCAGTACTTC. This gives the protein CASSLGNRAEETQYF.

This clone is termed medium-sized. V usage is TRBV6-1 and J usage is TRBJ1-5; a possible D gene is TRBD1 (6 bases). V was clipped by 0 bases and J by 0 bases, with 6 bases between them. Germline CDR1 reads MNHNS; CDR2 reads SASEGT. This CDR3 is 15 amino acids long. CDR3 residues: CASSEAGHSNQPQHF. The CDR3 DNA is TGTGCCAGCAGTGAAGCGGGACATAGCAATCAGCCCCAGCATTTT.

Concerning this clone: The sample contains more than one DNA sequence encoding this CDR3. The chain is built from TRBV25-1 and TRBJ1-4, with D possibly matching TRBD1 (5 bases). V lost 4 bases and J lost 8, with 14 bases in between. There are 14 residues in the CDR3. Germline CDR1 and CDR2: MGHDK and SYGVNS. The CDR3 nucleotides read TGTGCCAGCAGTGCCGCCGGGACCAGCGAAAAACTGTTTTTT. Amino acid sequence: CASSAAGTSEKLFF.

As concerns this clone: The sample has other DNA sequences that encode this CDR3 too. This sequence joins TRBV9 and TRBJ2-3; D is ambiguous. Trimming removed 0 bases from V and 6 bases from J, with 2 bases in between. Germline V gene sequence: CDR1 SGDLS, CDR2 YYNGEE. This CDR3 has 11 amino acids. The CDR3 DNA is TGTGCCAGCAGCGTAGGGGATACGCAGTATTTT. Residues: CASSVGDTQYF.

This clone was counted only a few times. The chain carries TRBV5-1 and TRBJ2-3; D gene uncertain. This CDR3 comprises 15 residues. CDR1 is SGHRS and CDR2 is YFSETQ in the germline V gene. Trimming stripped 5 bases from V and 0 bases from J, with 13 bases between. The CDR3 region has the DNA TGCGCCAGCAGACGAGGCGGTGGGAGCACAGATACGCAGTATTTT. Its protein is CASRRGGGSTDTQYF. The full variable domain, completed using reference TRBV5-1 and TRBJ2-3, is KAGVTQTPRYLIKTRGQQVTLSCSPISGHRSVSWYQQTPGQGLQFLFEYFSETQRNKGNFPGRFSGRQFSNSRSEMNVSTLELGDSALYLCASRRGGGSTDTQYFGPGTRLTVL.

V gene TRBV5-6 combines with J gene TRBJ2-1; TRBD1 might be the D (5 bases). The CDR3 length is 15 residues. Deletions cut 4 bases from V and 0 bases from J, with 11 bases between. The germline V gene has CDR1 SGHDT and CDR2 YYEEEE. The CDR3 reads CASSARTHSYNEQFF. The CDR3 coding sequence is TGTGCCAGCAGCGCCCGGACACACTCCTACAATGAGCAGTTCTTC.

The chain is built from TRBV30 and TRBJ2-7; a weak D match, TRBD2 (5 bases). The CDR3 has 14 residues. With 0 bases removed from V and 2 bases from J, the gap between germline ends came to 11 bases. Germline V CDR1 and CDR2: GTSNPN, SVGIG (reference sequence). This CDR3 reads CAWSVRELTYEQYF. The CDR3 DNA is TGTGCCTGGAGTGTGAGGGAATTAACCTACGAGCAGTACTTC.

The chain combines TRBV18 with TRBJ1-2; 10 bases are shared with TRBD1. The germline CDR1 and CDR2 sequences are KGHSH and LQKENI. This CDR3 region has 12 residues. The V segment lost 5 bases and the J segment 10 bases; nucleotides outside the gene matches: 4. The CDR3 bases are TGTGCCAGCTCATTTCGACAGGGGGCCTACACCTTC. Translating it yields CASSFRQGAYTF.

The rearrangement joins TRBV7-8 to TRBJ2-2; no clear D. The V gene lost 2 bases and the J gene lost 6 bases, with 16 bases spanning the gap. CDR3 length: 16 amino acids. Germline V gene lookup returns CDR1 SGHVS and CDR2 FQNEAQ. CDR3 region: CASSLWPVGTPGELFF. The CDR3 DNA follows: TGTGCCAGCAGCTTATGGCCAGTTGGAACACCCGGGGAGCTGTTTTTT.

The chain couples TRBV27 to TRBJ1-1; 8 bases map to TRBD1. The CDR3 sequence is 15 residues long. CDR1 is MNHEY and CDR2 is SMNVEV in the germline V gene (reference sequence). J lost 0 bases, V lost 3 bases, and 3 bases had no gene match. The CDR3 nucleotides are TGTGCCAGCAGTTTCGGGACAGGCCTGAACACTGAAGCTTTCTTT. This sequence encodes CASSFGTGLNTEAFF.

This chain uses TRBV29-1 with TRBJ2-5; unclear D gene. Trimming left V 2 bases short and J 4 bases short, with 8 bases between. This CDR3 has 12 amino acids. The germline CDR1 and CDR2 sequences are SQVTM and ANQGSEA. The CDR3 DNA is TGCAGCGTTGAAATCGCTGCAGAGACCCAGTACTTC. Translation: CSVEIAAETQYF.

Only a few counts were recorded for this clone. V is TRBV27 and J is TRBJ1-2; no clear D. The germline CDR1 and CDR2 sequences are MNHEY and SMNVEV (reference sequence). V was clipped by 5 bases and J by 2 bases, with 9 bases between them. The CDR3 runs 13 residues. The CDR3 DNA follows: TGTGCCAGCAGTCCTACAGAGAACTATGGCTACACCTTC. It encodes CASSPTENYGYTF.

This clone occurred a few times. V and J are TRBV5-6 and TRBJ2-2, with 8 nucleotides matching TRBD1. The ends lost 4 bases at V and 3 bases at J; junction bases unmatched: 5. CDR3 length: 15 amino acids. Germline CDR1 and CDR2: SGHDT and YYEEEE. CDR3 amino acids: CASSQDRDHTGELFF. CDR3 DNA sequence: TGTGCCAGCAGCCAGGACAGGGACCACACCGGGGAGCTGTTTTTT. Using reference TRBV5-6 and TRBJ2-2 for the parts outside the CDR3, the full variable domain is DAGVTQSPTHLIKTRGQQVTLRCSPKSGHDTVSWYQQALGQGPQFIFQYYEEEERQRGNFPDRFSGHQFPNYSSELNVNALLLGDSALYLCASSQDRDHTGELFFGEGSRLTVL.

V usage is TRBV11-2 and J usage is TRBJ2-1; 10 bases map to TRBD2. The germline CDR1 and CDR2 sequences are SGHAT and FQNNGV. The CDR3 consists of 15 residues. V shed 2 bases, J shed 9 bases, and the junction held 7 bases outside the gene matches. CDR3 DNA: TGTGCCAGCAGCTTATGGACTAGCGGCCTCGGTGAGCAGTTCTTC. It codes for CASSLWTSGLGEQFF.

CDR3 protein: CASSKEDYGYTF. CDR3 nucleotides: TGTGCCAGCAGTAAAGAGGACTATGGCTACACCTTC. The chain is built from TRBV7-9 and TRBJ1-2; the D is unclear. The CDR3 contains 12 residues. Trimming shortened V by 6 bases and J by 3 bases, and 8 bases separated the two germline ends. CDR1 and CDR2 (germline): SEHNR, FQNEAQ (reference sequence).

The CDR3 DNA sequence: TGCAGCGCCGGACCGGGACCGACTTTCTATGGCTACACCTTC. Translating gives CSAGPGPTFYGYTF. The V and J genes are TRBV29-1 and TRBJ1-2; perhaps TRBD1 as D (5 bases). This CDR3 region has 14 residues. Looked up from germline, CDR1 is SQVTM and CDR2 is ANQGSEA. V lost 7 bases and J 4 bases, leaving 19 bases between the germline ends.

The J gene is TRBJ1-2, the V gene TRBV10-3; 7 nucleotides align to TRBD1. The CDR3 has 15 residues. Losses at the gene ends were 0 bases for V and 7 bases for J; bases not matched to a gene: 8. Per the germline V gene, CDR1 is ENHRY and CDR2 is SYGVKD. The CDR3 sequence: CAISESRTGPGGYTF. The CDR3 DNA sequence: TGTGCCATCAGTGAGTCCCGGACAGGCCCGGGTGGCTACACCTTC.

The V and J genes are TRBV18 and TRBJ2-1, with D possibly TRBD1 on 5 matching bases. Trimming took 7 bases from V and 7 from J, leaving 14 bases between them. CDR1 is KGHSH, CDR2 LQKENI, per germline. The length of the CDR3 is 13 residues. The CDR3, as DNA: TGTGCCAGCTACAAGGGGCAGGAGAATGAGCAGTTCTTC. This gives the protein CASYKGQENEQFF.

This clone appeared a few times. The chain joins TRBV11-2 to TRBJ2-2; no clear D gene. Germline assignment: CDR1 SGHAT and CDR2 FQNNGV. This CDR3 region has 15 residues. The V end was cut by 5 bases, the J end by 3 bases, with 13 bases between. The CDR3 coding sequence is TGTGCCAGCAGCAAAGCCGGGCCCGACACCGGGGAGCTGTTTTTT. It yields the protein CASSKAGPDTGELFF.

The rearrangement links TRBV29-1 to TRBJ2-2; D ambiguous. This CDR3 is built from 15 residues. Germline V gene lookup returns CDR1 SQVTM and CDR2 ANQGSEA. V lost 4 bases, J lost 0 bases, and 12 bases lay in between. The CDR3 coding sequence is TGCAGCGTTGTCGAAGGACCGCCGAACACCGGGGAGCTGTTTTTT. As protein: CSVVEGPPNTGELFF.

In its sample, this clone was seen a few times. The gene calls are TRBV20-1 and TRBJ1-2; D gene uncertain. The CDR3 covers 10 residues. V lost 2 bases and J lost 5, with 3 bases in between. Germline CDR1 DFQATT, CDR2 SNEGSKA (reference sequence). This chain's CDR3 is CSARPYGYTF. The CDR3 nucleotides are TGCAGTGCTAGACCTTATGGCTACACCTTC.

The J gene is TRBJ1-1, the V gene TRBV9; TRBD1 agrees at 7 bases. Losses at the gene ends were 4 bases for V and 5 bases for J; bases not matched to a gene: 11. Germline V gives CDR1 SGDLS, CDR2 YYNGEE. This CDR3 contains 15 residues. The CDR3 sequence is CASSRVTGEGTEAFF. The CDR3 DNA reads TGTGCCAGCAGCAGAGTTACAGGGGAGGGGACTGAAGCTTTCTTT.

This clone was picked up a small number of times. The CDR3 protein is CASSIGGPGQPQHF. The CDR3 DNA sequence: TGTGCCAGTAGTATCGGGGGGCCAGGTCAGCCCCAGCATTTT. This chain uses TRBV19 with TRBJ1-5; TRBD1 is a possible D gene (6 bases). CDR1 LNHDA and CDR2 SQIVND come from the germline V gene (reference sequence). V gave up 3 bases and J gave up 6 bases, with 12 bases separating them. This CDR3 comprises 14 residues.

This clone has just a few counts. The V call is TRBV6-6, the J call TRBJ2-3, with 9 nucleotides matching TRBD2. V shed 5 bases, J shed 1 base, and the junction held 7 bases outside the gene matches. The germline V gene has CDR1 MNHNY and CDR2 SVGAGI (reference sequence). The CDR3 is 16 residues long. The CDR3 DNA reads TGTGCCAGCAGTCCGGGACTAGCTTTAGGCACAGATACGCAGTATTTT. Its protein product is CASSPGLALGTDTQYF.

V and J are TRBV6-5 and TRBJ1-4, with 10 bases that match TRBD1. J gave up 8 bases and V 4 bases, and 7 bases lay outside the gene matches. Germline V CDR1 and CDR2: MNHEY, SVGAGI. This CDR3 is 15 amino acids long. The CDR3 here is CASSLDRGQGEKLFF. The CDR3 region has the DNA TGTGCCAGCAGTTTAGACAGGGGGCAGGGGGAAAAACTGTTTTTT.